The 10 T cell receptor beta chains given below trace back to one sample, sequenced in a study of OX40 agonist ivuxolimab in advanced cancers. Assay: immunoSEQ multiplex PCR; the TCRdb copy retains only in-frame clones and omits some. The data show about 81,000 clones, just over 90% seen once. The sample in question was CD4+ or CD8+ T cells sorted from blood, obtained in a trial of the OX40 agonist ivuxolimab. All receptors come from an adult with an advanced solid tumor such as melanoma, head and neck, liver or kidney cancer.

The V gene is TRBV27, the J gene TRBJ2-1; 8 positions match TRBD2. V was pared by 3 bases and J by 2 bases, with 6 bases of the junction left unmatched. CDR1 is MNHEY and CDR2 is SMNVEV in the germline V gene (reference sequence). The length of the CDR3 is 16 residues. CDR3 residues: CASSFGREGPYNEQFF. CDR3 nucleotide sequence: TGTGCCAGCAGTTTCGGACGGGAGGGCCCCTACAATGAGCAGTTCTTC.

This clone appeared a single time. The V call is TRBV27, the J call TRBJ2-1, with TRBD1 matching over 7 bases. The V gene's germline CDR1 is MNHEY and CDR2 SMNVEV (reference sequence). V lost 7 bases to trimming and J lost 1 base; unmatched junction nucleotides: 7. The CDR3 is 15 amino acids. CDR3 coding DNA: TGTGCCAGCACCGACGGACAGGCTTCCTACAATGAGCAGTTCTTC. Translated, it gives CASTDGQASYNEQFF.

This clone was picked up a small number of times. V gene TRBV4-3 combines with J gene TRBJ2-5; the D is unclear. The CDR3 contains 15 residues. V was trimmed by 4 bases and J by 1 base, leaving 13 bases between them. The germline V gene has CDR1 LGHNA and CDR2 YSLEER. The CDR3: CASSPGQAIQETQYF. The CDR3 region has the DNA TGCGCCAGCAGCCCCGGGCAGGCGATCCAAGAGACCCAGTACTTC.

The V gene is TRBV19, the J gene TRBJ2-7; D might be TRBD1 or TRBD2, each matching 7 bases. In germline, CDR1 is LNHDA, CDR2 SQIVND (reference sequence). The V gene lost 6 bases and the J gene lost 3 bases, with 18 bases spanning the gap. This CDR3 is 15 amino acids long. The CDR3 DNA is TGTGCCAGTAGCCCAGGGGGGGGCGCAGGCTACGAGCAGTACTTC. Residues: CASSPGGGAGYEQYF.

The chain carries TRBV9 and TRBJ1-1, with 8 positions matching TRBD1. V shed 4 bases and J 1 base; nucleotides not matched to a gene: 6. This CDR3 contains 15 residues. Germline lookup yields CDR1 SGDLS and CDR2 YYNGEE. In nucleotides, the CDR3 is TGTGCCAGCAGCAAATACGGACAGGGGAACACTGAAGCTTTCTTT. Translated, it gives CASSKYGQGNTEAFF.

The V gene is TRBV4-3, the J gene TRBJ2-7, with D possibly matching TRBD2 (5 bases). The V end lost 0 bases, the J end lost 2 bases, and 14 bases lay between the germline ends. This CDR3 has 16 amino acids. Germline CDR1 LGHNA, CDR2 YSLEER. CDR3 region: CASSQDPGIGAYEQYF. For the CDR3, the DNA is TGCGCCAGCAGCCAAGATCCGGGGATCGGTGCCTACGAGCAGTACTTC.

This clone showed up just once. V is TRBV27 and J is TRBJ2-3; D unclear. V was clipped by 5 bases and J by 3 bases, with 9 bases between them. There are 13 residues in the CDR3. The germline V gene has CDR1 MNHEY and CDR2 SMNVEV (reference sequence). The CDR3 nucleotides are TGTGCCAGCAGTAACGACCAGACAGATACGCAGTATTTT. Encoded protein: CASSNDQTDTQYF.

V is TRBV11-2 and J is TRBJ2-7, with 7 bases aligning to TRBD1. The CDR3 contains 15 residues. Looked up from germline, CDR1 is SGHAT and CDR2 is FQNNGV. V lost 5 bases and J lost 5; bases outside the gene matches: 12. CDR3 region: CASSPPYRGSHEQYF. The DNA of the CDR3 is TGTGCCAGCAGCCCGCCCTACAGGGGTTCCCACGAGCAGTACTTC.

The chain is built from TRBV14 and TRBJ1-2; a possible D gene is TRBD1 (6 bases). This CDR3 has 11 residues. The V gene's germline CDR1 is SGHDN and CDR2 FVKESK. Trimming pared 11 bases from V and 3 bases from J, leaving 10 bases between. CDR3 amino acids: CARRGDYGYTF. CDR3 sequence (DNA): TGTGCCCGTAGGGGGGACTATGGCTACACCTTC.

V usage is TRBV7-4 and J usage is TRBJ2-7; the match to TRBD1 covers 7 bases. The CDR3 sequence is 15 residues long. The V gene's germline CDR1 is SGHVT and CDR2 SQSDAQ. With V trimmed by 4 bases and J by 2 bases, 8 bases remained unmatched. In DNA, the CDR3 is TGTGCCAGCAGCTCACTGGGGACAGTAACCTACGAGCAGTACTTC. Its protein product is CASSSLGTVTYEQYF.